This is a list of T cell receptor beta chains from one sample in a study of shared clonotypes between healthy human individuals. Assay used: immunoSEQ multiplex PCR; TCRdb lists only in-frame clones, some missing. The repertoire includes about 590,000 clones, around 95% of them detected once, and 0.11% sits in the top ten. Source material: naive CD8+ T cells sorted from blood. Every receptor here comes from a young woman in good health. The CDR3 runs from the conserved cysteine through the conserved F or W. Fields, in order: clone size, D gene, J gene, V gene, CDR3 DNA, CDR3 protein. The D gene is left open where the match is weak. Not every row has a clone size; where given, it reads once, few, many or a size class.

>NA|NA|TRBJ2-7|TRBV5-1
TGCGCCAGCAGCGCGGGACGGCGGGGCTCCTACGAGCAGTACTTC
CASSAGRRGSYEQYF
>NA|NA|TRBJ2-2|TRBV5-1
TGCGCCAGCAGCTTGGTTTGGGAGAACACCGGGGAGCTGTTTTTT
CASSLVWENTGELFF
>NA|TRBD1|TRBJ2-7|TRBV27
TGTGCCAGCAGTTTACGGGACAGGGGCTACGAGCAGTACTTC
CASSLRDRGYEQYF
>NA|NA|TRBJ2-5|TRBV10-2
TGCGCCAGCACTCCAAGCGGTGAGACCCAGTACTTC
CASTPSGETQYF
>NA|NA|TRBJ2-1|TRBV14
TGTGCCAGCGGTGGTGCCCAGGATTCCTCCTACAATGAGCAGTTCTTC
CASGGAQDSSYNEQFF
>once|NA|TRBJ2-7|TRBV28
TGTGCCAGCAGATCCGGTTACGAGCAGTACTTC
CASRSGYEQYF
>NA|NA|TRBJ1-1|TRBV30
TGTGCCTGGAGTTACAGGGCAACTGAAGCTTTCTTT
CAWSYRATEAFF
>NA|TRBD1|TRBJ2-7|TRBV9
TGTGCCAGCAGCGTAGAGGGGGCCCCCTACGAGCAGTACTTC
CASSVEGAPYEQYF
>NA|NA|TRBJ2-7|TRBV14
TGTGCCAGCAGCCAAGGAACAGAACCCTCCTACGAGCAGTACTTC
CASSQGTEPSYEQYF
>NA|TRBD1|TRBJ1-2|TRBV6-5
TGTGCCAGCAGTTTTTTTTCAGGGGGTGAGGGCTATGGCTACACCTTC
CASSFFSGGEGYGYTF
>NA|TRBD2|TRBJ2-5|TRBV29-1
TGCAGCGCAGAGGGGACTAGCGGGACCAGAATTGGGACCCAGTACTTC
CSAEGTSGTRIGTQYF
>NA|TRBD1|TRBJ1-1|TRBV5-6
TGTGCCAGCAGCTTGGAGGGACAGGGGAGGGGAGCTTTCTTT
CASSLEGQGRGAFF
>NA|TRBD2|TRBJ2-7|TRBV5-6
TGTGCCAGCAGCTTGTTCCGGGAGGGTTTATCCTACGAGCAGTACTTC
CASSLFREGLSYEQYF
>NA|NA|TRBJ2-5|TRBV19
TGTGCCAGTAGTAGCGACTCCGAAGAGACCCAGTACTTC
CASSSDSEETQYF
>NA|NA|TRBJ2-7|TRBV28
TGTGCCAGCAGTTTATGGACTGGGTCCTACGAGCAGTACTTC
CASSLWTGSYEQYF
>NA|NA|TRBJ1-2|TRBV5-1
TGCGCCAGCAGCTTGGACTACCAGAACGGAATCAACTATGGCTACACCTTC
CASSLDYQNGINYGYTF
>NA|TRBD2|TRBJ2-1|TRBV28
TGTGCCAGCAGAAGGAGCCTAGCGGGACACTACAATGAGCAGTTCTTC
CASRRSLAGHYNEQFF
>NA|TRBD2|TRBJ2-7|TRBV10-2
TGCGCCAGCAGTGCGGGACTAGTTCCCGAGCAGTACTTC
CASSAGLVPEQYF
>NA|NA|TRBJ2-1|TRBV19
TGTGCCAGTAGTATAGATCCTGAGACAGCCTACAATGAGCAGTTCTTC
CASSIDPETAYNEQFF
>NA|NA|TRBJ1-1|TRBV29-1
TGCAGCGTTTTAGAGACGTTGAACACTGAAGCTTTCTTT
CSVLETLNTEAFF
>few|NA|TRBJ1-2|TRBV2
TGTGCCAGCAGTGACTGGAAAGGGAAGGGCTATGGCTACACCTTC
CASSDWKGKGYGYTF
>NA|NA|TRBJ1-2|TRBV5-8
TGTGCCAGCAGCTCTGGCAGCGCTTTTAATGGCTACACCTTC
CASSSGSAFNGYTF
>NA|TRBD2|TRBJ2-1|TRBV5-5
TGTGCCAGCAGCTTGGAGGCTAGCGGTTACAATGAGCAGTTCTTC
CASSLEASGYNEQFF
>NA|NA|TRBJ1-3|TRBV2
TGTGCCAGCAGTGAGGACATCAGCTCTGGAAACACCATATATTTT
CASSEDISSGNTIYF
>NA|TRBD1|TRBJ2-2|TRBV25-1
TGTGCCAGCAGTGAGAGACAGGGTTTCGACATCGGGGAGCTGTTTTTT
CASSERQGFDIGELFF
>NA|NA|TRBJ1-5|TRBV28
TGTGCCAGCAGTTTAGGGGGTGTAGGTCAGCCCCAGCATTTT
CASSLGGVGQPQHF
>NA|NA|TRBJ1-1|TRBV5-1
TGCGCCAGCAGCTTGGGTCCAGGGGAGAACACTGAAGCTTTCTTT
CASSLGPGENTEAFF
>NA|NA|TRBJ2-1|TRBV14
TGTGCCAGCAGCCCCCTTTGGGTTGGCGGGAAGGCCAATGAGCAGTTCTTC
CASSPLWVGGKANEQFF
>NA|NA|TRBJ1-1|TRBV25-1
TGTGCCAGCAGTGATGAGAGGGCTGAAGCTTTCTTT
CASSDERAEAFF
>NA|NA|TRBJ1-1|TRBV18
TGTGCCAGCTCAGTCTCGAACAGCCCTGAAGCTTTCTTT
CASSVSNSPEAFF
>NA|TRBD2|TRBJ2-2|TRBV7-9
TGTGCCAGCAGCCCGACGGGCGGGAGGACCGGGGAGCTGTTTTTT
CASSPTGGRTGELFF
>NA|NA|TRBJ1-3|TRBV15
TGTGCCACCAGCAGAGATTTTGGCGGCATCGTCTACTCTGGAAACACCATATATTTT
CATSRDFGGIVYSGNTIYF
>NA|TRBD2|TRBJ2-1|TRBV27
TGTGCCAGCAGTTTATCGATAGCGGGAGCTTACCATCTCTCCAATGAGCAGTTCTTC
CASSLSIAGAYHLSNEQFF
>NA|NA|TRBJ1-1|TRBV13
TGTGCCAGCAGCTTACAGGGGTACACTGAAGCTTTCTTT
CASSLQGYTEAFF
>NA|NA|TRBJ2-1|TRBV14
TGTGCCAGCAGCCTGAGGACTCCCATCCCTGAGCAGTTCTTC
CASSLRTPIPEQFF
>NA|NA|TRBJ2-5|TRBV9
TGTGCCAGCAGCGTAGAAAGGACGAGAAAAGAGACCCAGTACTTC
CASSVERTRKETQYF
>NA|TRBD1|TRBJ1-6|TRBV7-9
TGTGCCAGCAGATCGGGACAGGGGAATTCACCCCTCCACTTT
CASRSGQGNSPLHF
>NA|NA|TRBJ2-1|TRBV5-4
TGTGCCAGTGGGGGTGGAGTCGGTGAGCAGTTCTTC
CASGGGVGEQFF
>NA|NA|TRBJ2-7|TRBV28
TGTGCCAGCAGTCTGGGGACCTCCTACGAGCAGTACTTC
CASSLGTSYEQYF
>NA|NA|TRBJ2-1|TRBV10-2
TGCGCCAGCAGTGCTGTAGACTCCTACAATGAGCAGTTCTTC
CASSAVDSYNEQFF
>NA|NA|TRBJ1-5|TRBV6-5
TGTGCCAGCAGTATGGGGGCAGGTCAGCCCCAGCATTTT
CASSMGAGQPQHF
>NA|TRBD2|TRBJ2-2|TRBV5-4
TGTGCCAGCAGCTCCGTAGCACTAGCGGAGACCTATACGAACACCGGGGAGCTGTTTTTT
CASSSVALAETYTNTGELFF
>NA|TRBD2|TRBJ2-7|TRBV5-6
TGTGCCAGCAGCCCGCGGAGCGGGAGTTACGAGCAGTACTTC
CASSPRSGSYEQYF
>NA|NA|TRBJ1-1|TRBV7-9
TGTGCCAGCAGCCCGAGTCCGGCCACTGAAGCTTTCTTT
CASSPSPATEAFF
>once|NA|TRBJ2-4|TRBV15
TGTGCCACCAGCAGAGATAAAACCGTTAAAGACATTCAGTACTTC
CATSRDKTVKDIQYF
>NA|TRBD1|TRBJ1-2|TRBV19
TGTGCCAGTTCGTTCGGGACAGGCTATGGCTACACCTTC
CASSFGTGYGYTF
>NA|TRBD1|TRBJ2-7|TRBV14
TGTGCCAGCAGCCAATCCGGGACAGTTTACGAGCAGTACTTC
CASSQSGTVYEQYF
>NA|TRBD1|TRBJ1-1|TRBV6-5
TGTGCCAGCAGTATCCAGGGGACAGTGAACACTGAAGCTTTCTTT
CASSIQGTVNTEAFF
>NA|TRBD1|TRBJ1-2|TRBV6-5
TGTGCCAGCAGCTCCGGGACAGGGGTTGGCTATGGCTACACCTTC
CASSSGTGVGYGYTF
>NA|NA|TRBJ2-7|TRBV7-2
TGTGCCAGCAGCTTAGTGGGGCGCGCCTACGAGCAGTACTTC
CASSLVGRAYEQYF
>NA|NA|TRBJ2-7|TRBV28
TGTGCCAGCAGCACGGGACTCTCCTACGAGCAGTACTTC
CASSTGLSYEQYF
>NA|TRBD2|TRBJ2-1|TRBV13
TGTGCCAGCACTCAGGGACTAACTTCCAATGAGCAGTTCTTC
CASTQGLTSNEQFF
>NA|NA|TRBJ2-5|TRBV7-9
TGTGCCAGCAGCTTGGTACGGTTTGGCCGAGAGACCCAGTACTTC
CASSLVRFGRETQYF
>NA|NA|TRBJ1-1|TRBV4-1
TGCGCCAGCAGCCAAGATGCACGGGAAGCTTTCTTT
CASSQDAREAFF
>NA|NA|TRBJ2-7|TRBV13
TGTGCCAGCAGCTTAGCGGGGTCCTACGAGCAGTACTTC
CASSLAGSYEQYF